This T cell receptor beta chain was sequenced during a study of shared clonotypes between healthy human individuals (dated by TCRdb to 2018 to 2020). Background for the entire study: Three men and a couple of women, aged 18 to 49 years, made up the cohort. To estimate repertoire size and how much clonotypes are shared between individuals, the study performed deep sequencing of blood TCR repertoires from about 5 healthy adults. For each donor, CD4 naive and CD4 memory were each given three plates, CD8 naive was given two plates, and CD8 memory was given one plate. Per donor, leukapheresis produced somewhere between about 0.85 and 9.5 billion PBMCs. Libraries were prepared and TCR repertoires were sequenced by different laboratories using diverse techniques, in order to increase sequencing depth and limit assay-specific biases.

General study outcomes and caveats: Naive subsets generally had larger estimated clonotype richness than memory subsets did. Sharing across several donors was observed for about 5% of naive CD4, about 4% of naive CD8, around 2.5% of memory CD4, and around 0.4% of memory CD8 clonotypes. Pairwise subsampling led to the expectation that sequencing depth would affect the degree of clonotype sharing among donors. Higher generation probabilities were observed for clonotypes shared by all four sorted-subset donors than for non-shared clonotypes. The small number of donors limited the genetic and exposure-history diversity represented. Only blood was sampled, and tissue TCR repertoires likely differ from those in blood. Rarefaction of sorted-subset datasets indicated incomplete sequencing despite the large sequencing depth.

Healthy HIV-negative adults with no recently reported acute infections or vaccinations were included as donors. All donors were Caucasian adults living in Nashville, Tennessee, USA. Magnetic negative selection was used to enrich CD4+ T cells, after which naive cells were positively selected on CD45RA and the negative fraction became the memory subset. Blood was obtained by leukapheresis, after which PBMCs were separated by Ficoll-Histopaque density gradient centrifugation and cryopreserved in liquid nitrogen vapor phase. Analytical flow cytometry was used to check the purity and quantity of every magnetically sorted T cell population. Genomic DNA was isolated from every sorted fraction and measured by UV absorbance on a Nanodrop 2000c. The germline V gene specifies SGDLS as CDR1 and YYNGEE as CDR2. Deletion took 0 bases off V and 3 bases off J, with a span of 8 bases between the germline ends. Spanning cysteine to phenylalanine, the CDR3 consists of 14 amino acids. Only CDR3 DNA remains: 42 bases, in frame from the first base.

TCR CDR3 regions were amplified from genomic DNA by multiplex PCR using the deep immunoSEQ assay. For each cell subset, the extracted genomic DNA was distributed evenly across all wells of several immunoSEQ 96-well plates, and each plate served as one replicate. For sorted subsets, approximately 210 ng genomic DNA, equal to 30,000 to 35,000 T cell genomes, was loaded into each replicate PCR. Purified libraries were measured with a Qubit 3.0 fluorometer, size-checked on a Bioanalyzer 2100, and measured again with the KAPA Library Quantification kit. Every immunoSEQ 96-well plate was sequenced on a separate single-read 150-cycle Illumina NextSeq 550 flow cell. On the authors' methods: The immunoSEQ output contained only junctional sequences without quality scores, so filtering could not match that applied to full-length reads. To assign V/J genes and CDR3, sequences were annotated using PyIR, a Python wrapper for IgBLAST v1.9, with IMGT germline references. Reads with weak V/J assignments (E-value above 1e-6), missing CDR3, stop codons, out-of-frame junctions, or ambiguous translated residues were removed. V3J clonotypes were defined by identical inferred V gene, J gene, and CDR3 amino acid sequence. The percentage overlap between two repertoires was calculated by dividing the number of shared unique clonotypes by the size of the smaller repertoire. Richness of each repertoire was evaluated using RTK rarefaction, the Chao1 estimator, and Recon v2.1 estimates of unobserved clonotypes. OLGA was used to compute generation probabilities for all TCRbeta clonotypes that the gDNA method yielded from four donors. In TCRdb, the immuneACCESS table is reduced to in-frame sequences with V and J assigned. These tables do not hold every clone; where another copy was compared, an unresolved V gene accounts for under half, and the others remain unexplained. V and J calls and clone size are those listed in that table; D and trimming were worked out from the DNA. The sample table contains around 2,000,000 clones; only one count was recorded for 85% to 95% of them. Jointly, the top ten make up 0.13% of the sample.

Turning to this clone: Its antigen has not been determined. Base qualities are not provided; no much larger clone lies one nucleotide away. Other DNA sequences of this sample code for an identical CDR3.

Sequences were obtained from naive CD4+ T cells sorted from blood. In the paper's terms, the cell subset or site label means: CD45RA+ positively selected. The clonotype originates from a man younger than 35 in good health. The rearranged chain carries TRBV9 and TRBJ2-3; confidence is insufficient to name the D gene. The CDR3 reads CASSVDPTTDTQYF. The DNA sequence is as follows: TGTGCCAGCAGCGTAGACCCCACAACAGATACGCAGTATTTT.